These 24 T cell receptor beta chains share one sample of origin, sequenced in a study of human T cells and chemical hapten exposure. TCRdb called the RACE reads again in MiXCR, with one record for every CDR3 protein. The sample holds tens of thousands of distinct CDR3 sequences, 10% to 13% seen once. Time point specified: patch test 2, 6 weeks after DPC sensitization. Treatment here: therapeutic diphenylcyclopropenone sensitization with weekly scalp DPC. The material sequenced was whole blood, taken in connection with sensitization to the hapten diphenylcyclopropenone (DPC). All receptors come from a woman aged 45-65 years with alopecia areata. Some clones in this sample may be carry-over from other donors' samples.

This clonotype was observed at least ten times. This chain uses TRBV6-6 with TRBJ2-1; TRBD2 might be the D (6 bases). Germline CDR1 is MNHNY and CDR2 is SVGAGI (reference sequence). The germline V and J ends were trimmed by 0 bases and 7 bases, with 19 bases remaining between them. The length of the CDR3 is 17 residues. This chain's CDR3 is CASSYSVTGSKGNEQFF. CDR3 bases: TGTGCCAGCAGTTACTCTGTTACCGGGAGCAAAGGAAATGAGCAGTTCTTC.

This clonotype has at least ten counts. J is TRBJ2-1 and V is TRBV19; D unresolved. Germline CDR1 LNHDA, CDR2 SQIVND (reference sequence). The CDR3 is made up of 14 amino acids. V was cut by 1 base and J by 2 bases, with 6 bases left in between. The CDR3, as DNA: TGTGCCAGTAGTATAGCGAATACCTACAATGAGCAGTTCTTC. It codes for CASSIANTYNEQFF.

At least ten counts were recorded for this clonotype. This chain links TRBV11-2 with TRBJ2-1, with D perhaps TRBD2 (6 bases). The CDR3 loop spans 17 amino acids. Germline V gives CDR1 SGHAT, CDR2 FQNNGV. V lost 1 base and J lost 6, with 19 bases in between. The CDR3 spells CASSLVGLASSRNEQFF. The CDR3 DNA reads TGTGCCAGCAGCTTAGTAGGCCTAGCGTCATCTCGCAATGAGCAGTTCTTC.

This clonotype was counted only a few times. Here the CDR3 DNA reads TGTGCCAGCAGCTTAGATAGTAGCTACGGTGAGCAGTTCTTC. It translates to CASSLDSSYGEQFF. The J gene is TRBJ2-1, the V gene TRBV11-1; D gene ambiguous. This CDR3 is 14 amino acids long. CDR1 and CDR2 (germline): SGHAT, FQDESV (reference sequence). V gave up 1 base and J gave up 9 bases, with 13 bases separating them.

The sample holds many counts of this clonotype. V is TRBV12-5 and J is TRBJ2-1; 10 bases are a match to TRBD2. CDR1 and CDR2 (germline): LGHNT, FRNRAP. The CDR3 is made up of 16 amino acids. Germline trimming cut 3 bases from V and 6 bases from J; bases unmatched to any gene: 8. The CDR3 loop reads CASGLSLAGVINEQFF. In nucleotides, the CDR3 is TGTGCTAGTGGTTTAAGTCTAGCGGGAGTTATCAATGAGCAGTTCTTC.

V and J are TRBV20-1 and TRBJ1-2; D is perhaps TRBD1 (6 bases). CDR1 and CDR2 (germline): DFQATT, SNEGSKA (reference sequence). Trimming left V 4 bases short and J 4 bases short, with 13 bases between. There are 13 residues in the CDR3. CDR3 amino acids: CSATHRDAYGYTF. The CDR3 coding sequence is TGCAGTGCTACCCACAGGGACGCCTATGGCTACACCTTC.

Many counts were recorded for this clonotype. This sequence joins TRBV20-1 and TRBJ2-1; a weak D match, TRBD2 (5 bases). V was cut by 1 base and J by 4 bases, with 11 bases left in between. Per germline, CDR1 DFQATT and CDR2 SNEGSKA (reference sequence). The CDR3 covers 14 residues. The CDR3 sequence is CSARVAGGYNEQFF. The DNA of the CDR3 is TGCAGTGCTAGAGTGGCAGGAGGTTACAATGAGCAGTTCTTC.

The chain employs TRBV2 and TRBJ1-1, with TRBD1 matching 7 bases. The CDR3 loop spans 15 amino acids. J was trimmed by 1 base and V by 6 bases; bases with no gene match: 8. The germline V gene has CDR1 SNHLY and CDR2 FYNNEI. The CDR3 sequence is CASSPDRAKNTEAFF. The CDR3 DNA sequence: TGTGCCAGCAGCCCTGACAGGGCAAAGAACACTGAAGCTTTCTTT.

At least ten counts were recorded for this clonotype. This sequence joins TRBV11-2 and TRBJ2-3; 7 positions match TRBD1. The CDR3 runs 15 residues. The V gene end was trimmed by 4 bases and the J gene end by 1 base; junction bases not matched to a gene: 5. Germline V lookup: CDR1 SGHAT, CDR2 FQNNGV. The CDR3 DNA follows: TGTGCCAGCAGCTCAACCGGGACAGGCACAGATACGCAGTATTTT. This codes for CASSSTGTGTDTQYF.

The chain joins TRBV18 to TRBJ2-7; D unclear. CDR1 KGHSH and CDR2 LQKENI come from the germline V gene. Trimming pared 3 bases from V and 7 bases from J, leaving 7 bases between. This CDR3 has 11 residues. Here the CDR3 DNA reads TGTGCCAGCTCACCCTCCCAGGAGCAGTACTTC. It codes for CASSPSQEQYF.

This chain joins TRBV29-1 and TRBJ2-3; D remains ambiguous. This CDR3 spans 10 amino acids. CDR1 SQVTM and CDR2 ANQGSEA come from the germline V gene. V lost 7 bases to trimming and J lost 14 bases, with 16 bases between them. The CDR3 nucleotides are TGCAGCGCGGAATCCCCCCTAGTGTATTTT. Residues: CSAESPLVYF.

The chain employs TRBV28 and TRBJ2-1; D is possibly TRBD2 (7 bases). The V end was cut by 5 bases, the J end by 4 bases, with 21 bases between. The CDR3 covers 17 residues. Germline V gene data show CDR1 as MDHEN and CDR2 as SYDVKM. The chain's CDR3 is CASSVPEGGLPYNEQFF. For the CDR3, the DNA is TGTGCCAGCAGTGTACCGGAAGGGGGACTACCGTACAATGAGCAGTTCTTC. Looking up the rest from reference TRBV28 and TRBJ2-1 gives the full variable domain: DVKVTQSSRYLVKRTGEKVFLECVQDMDHENMFWYRQDPGLGLRLIYFSYDVKMKEKGDIPEGYSVSREKKERFSLILESASTNQTSMYLCASSVPEGGLPYNEQFFGPGTRLTVL.

This clonotype showed up just a few times. This sequence joins TRBV9 and TRBJ2-3, with 7 bases matching TRBD2. Per germline, CDR1 SGDLS and CDR2 YYNGEE. This CDR3 is built from 15 residues. The J segment lost 5 bases and the V segment lost 0 bases, leaving 6 bases of the junction unmatched. The CDR3: CASSVAPSGKDTQYF. The CDR3 coding sequence is TGTGCCAGCAGCGTAGCGCCTAGCGGAAAAGATACGCAGTATTTT.

This clonotype was seen ten or more times. J is TRBJ2-3 and V is TRBV20-1, with D perhaps matching TRBD1 (6 bases). Trimming removed 5 bases at V and 6 bases at J, with 15 bases between. This CDR3 has 13 amino acids. The germline V gene has CDR1 DFQATT and CDR2 SNEGSKA (reference sequence). CDR3 sequence reads: CSALAWGLDTQYF. CDR3 coding DNA: TGCAGTGCTTTGGCGTGGGGGCTGGATACGCAGTATTTT.

This sequence joins TRBV5-1 and TRBJ2-7; D is unclear. The CDR3 loop spans 13 amino acids. The V and J ends lost 1 base and 3 bases respectively, with 8 bases between them. The V gene's germline CDR1 is SGHRS and CDR2 YFSETQ. The CDR3 is CASSLNPSYEQYF. CDR3 sequence (DNA): TGCGCCAGCAGCTTGAATCCTAGCTACGAGCAGTACTTC.

This clonotype showed up many times. The V gene is TRBV18, the J gene TRBJ2-6; TRBD1 matches at 7 bases. Trimming at V came to 5 bases and at J to 1 base, leaving 2 bases not matched to a gene. From germline, CDR1 is KGHSH and CDR2 LQKENI. This CDR3 region has 15 residues. The CDR3 DNA reads TGTGCCAGCTCATCGACAGGGTCTGGGGCCAACGTCCTGACTTTC. Protein: CASSSTGSGANVLTF.

This clonotype was detected only a few times. This chain joins TRBV9 and TRBJ2-7, with 7 bases lining up with TRBD2. With V trimmed by 4 bases and J by 0 bases, 7 bases remained unmatched. The germline gives CDR1 SGDLS, CDR2 YYNGEE. CDR3 length: 15 residues. CDR3 nucleotides: TGTGCCAGCAGCCCGTCCGGGACTACCTCCTACGAGCAGTACTTC. It is translated as CASSPSGTTSYEQYF.

This clonotype was seen at least ten times. The CDR3 DNA reads as TGCAGCGCCGGGACTAGCGGGAGTTCAAGGGAGCAGTTCTTC. Translating gives CSAGTSGSSREQFF. The chain joins TRBV29-1 to TRBJ2-1; 14 bases fit TRBD2. Germline V lookup: CDR1 SQVTM, CDR2 ANQGSEA. CDR3 length: 14 residues. Germline trimming cut 7 bases from V and 10 bases from J; bases unmatched to any gene: 9.

The chain has TRBV7-6 and TRBJ2-5; TRBD1 is a possible D gene (6 bases). Per the germline V gene, CDR1 is SGHVS and CDR2 is FNYEAQ. This CDR3 region has 14 residues. V lost 4 bases and J lost 2, with 11 bases in between. The CDR3 nucleotides read TGTGCCAGCAGCTCTGGACAGTTACAAGAGACCCAGTACTTC. Protein: CASSSGQLQETQYF.

Comment on this clonotype: A much larger clone lies one base from this, so it may be a read error. The chain uses TRBV10-2 and TRBJ2-2; the match to TRBD2 covers 7 bases. Germline V lookup: CDR1 WSHSY, CDR2 SAAADI. The CDR3 runs 17 residues. V lost 11 bases and J lost 4; bases outside the gene matches: 19. The CDR3 bases are TGCGCCTCAAAGGGGTCTAGCGGAGGGCCGAGCACCGGGGAGCTGTTTTTT. The encoded protein is CASKGSSGGPSTGELFF.

A few counts support this clonotype. This chain connects TRBV29-1 to TRBJ1-2, with D unresolved. Germline lookup yields CDR1 SQVTM and CDR2 ANQGSEA. CDR3 length: 10 residues. Trimming shortened V by 3 bases and J by 6 bases, and 5 bases separated the two germline ends. DNA of the CDR3: TGCAGCGTTGATTTCGATGGCTACACCTTC. It is translated as CSVDFDGYTF.

This clonotype has more than one count but fewer than ten. V gene TRBV6-1 combines with J gene TRBJ1-5; no clear D gene. V was pared by 6 bases and J by 4 bases, with 13 bases between. Germline CDR1 and CDR2: MNHNS and SASEGT. This CDR3 is 14 amino acids long. The CDR3 region has the DNA TGTGCCAGCAGGGGAGAGGCAACGAATCAGCCCCAGCATTTT. Residues: CASRGEATNQPQHF.

In its sample, this clonotype was seen many times. The chain uses TRBV5-1 and TRBJ1-2; D gene uncertain. With 1 base removed from V and 8 bases from J, the gap between germline ends came to 9 bases. This CDR3 spans 12 amino acids. Germline CDR1 and CDR2: SGHRS and YFSETQ. The CDR3 nucleotides read TGCGCCAGCAGCTTGAACAGTTTGGGCTACACCTTC. Translated, it gives CASSLNSLGYTF.

The sample holds a few counts of this clonotype. In DNA, the CDR3 is TGTGCCAGCTCACCAAGGACAGCTAGCGACTATGGCTACACCTTC. As protein: CASSPRTASDYGYTF. The V gene is TRBV18, the J gene TRBJ1-2; possibly TRBD1 for D (6 bases). The germline V gene encodes CDR1 KGHSH and CDR2 LQKENI. The CDR3 is 15 residues long. Between the trimmed V and J ends, which lost 2 bases and 3 bases, there was a span of 13 bases.